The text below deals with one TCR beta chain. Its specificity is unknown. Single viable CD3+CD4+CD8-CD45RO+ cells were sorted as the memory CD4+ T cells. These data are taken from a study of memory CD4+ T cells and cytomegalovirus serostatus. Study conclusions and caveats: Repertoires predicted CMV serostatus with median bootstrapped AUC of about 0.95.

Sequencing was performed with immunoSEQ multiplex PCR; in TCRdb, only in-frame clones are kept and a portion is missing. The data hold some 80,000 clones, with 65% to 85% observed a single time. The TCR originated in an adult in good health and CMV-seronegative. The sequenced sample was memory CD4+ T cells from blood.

CDR3 residues: CAISESERESSYNSPLHF. The CDR3 DNA sequence: TGTGCCATCAGTGAGTCGGAAAGGGAGAGCTCCTATAATTCACCCCTCCACTTT. The rearrangement uses TRBV10-3 and TRBJ1-6; D call uncertain. The V end was cut by 0 bases, the J end by 0 bases, with 12 bases between. Germline V gene data show CDR1 as ENHRY and CDR2 as SYGVKD. The CDR3 is made up of 18 amino acids.